This record covers a single T cell receptor beta chain. The entry originates in a study of blood T cell repertoires in COVID-19. Study-level information: Specimens from acute and convalescent COVID-19 originated in the United States, Italy and Spain. The analysed material was cDNA or gDNA that came from T cells, B-cell-depleted T cells, or PBMCs.

In the original workflow: Reference gene primer amplification yielded estimated nucleated cell counts. The protocol was immunoSEQ multiplex PCR, while the TCRdb copy is restricted to in-frame clones and leaves out a portion. V, J and clone size are those of that table, while D and trimming were read from the DNA. The sample comprises fewer than 250,000 clones, 75% to 85% of which are singletons, and around 5.2% rests with the top ten. The CDR3 is 16 amino acids. J was trimmed by 4 bases and V by 4 bases; bases with no gene match: 6. Germline CDR1 KGHDR, CDR2 SFDVKD. Specimen: peripheral blood. The chain recombines TRBV24-1 with TRBJ2-5; 12 bases are a match to TRBD1. The clonotype originates from a human donor in a cohort sampled during active COVID-19. This chain's CDR3 is CATSDRGQGAGETQYF. The CDR3 DNA reads as TGTGCCACCAGTGACCGGGGACAGGGGGCAGGAGAGACCCAGTACTTC.